The 27 T cell receptor beta chains listed next were all sequenced from one sample in a study of CD8 T cell repertoires and HIV-1 epitope variants. The antigens for these receptors are not known. Here immunoSEQ multiplex PCR was the method, and the copy in TCRdb shows in-frame clones only, minus some. The profile shows thousands of clones, about two thirds of them singletons. The sequenced material came from cultured CD8+ T cells derived from PBMCs. The receptors originated from a male donor with HIV.

This clone was seen only a few times. This chain links TRBV28 with TRBJ2-7; 11 nucleotides line up with TRBD1. Germline V CDR1 and CDR2: MDHEN, SYDVKM. V shed 6 bases, J shed 2 bases, and the junction held 6 bases outside the gene matches. The CDR3 totals 15 residues. CDR3 sequence reads: CASRGTGGRTYEQYF. The CDR3 region has the DNA TGTGCCAGCAGGGGGACAGGGGGAAGAACCTACGAGCAGTACTTC.

This clone qualifies as large. This sequence joins TRBV9 and TRBJ1-2; D not certain. The V and J ends lost 4 bases and 5 bases respectively, with 18 bases between them. From germline, CDR1 is SGDLS and CDR2 YYNGEE. The CDR3 spans 15 residues. The CDR3 spells CASSFVGSGAYGYTF. For the CDR3, the DNA is TGTGCCAGCAGCTTCGTAGGGTCTGGAGCTTATGGCTACACCTTC.

In this sample, this clone turned up once. The rearrangement uses TRBV9 and TRBJ1-3; a possible D gene is TRBD1 (6 bases). The CDR3 has 16 amino acids. Germline V gene sequence: CDR1 SGDLS, CDR2 YYNGEE. The V end was cut by 4 bases, the J end by 4 bases, with 18 bases between. CDR3 protein: CASSTDHTGTGNTIYF. Here the CDR3 DNA reads TGTGCCAGCAGCACTGACCATACCGGGACAGGAAACACCATATATTTT.

The chain has TRBV15 and TRBJ2-7; maybe TRBD1 (6 bases). V was clipped by 0 bases and J by 0 bases, with 12 bases between them. The germline V gene has CDR1 LNHNV and CDR2 YYDKDF (reference sequence). The CDR3 runs to 16 residues. CDR3: CATSRDGGQISYEQYF. Here the CDR3 DNA reads TGTGCCACCAGCAGAGATGGAGGACAGATCTCCTACGAGCAGTACTTC.

This chain joins TRBV5-1 and TRBJ2-1; 7 bases agree with TRBD2. This CDR3 has 17 amino acids. CDR1 SGHRS and CDR2 YFSETQ come from the germline V gene. V was pared by 4 bases and J by 4 bases, with 14 bases of the junction left unmatched. CDR3 sequence reads: CASSLGIEAGEYNEQFF. The CDR3 region has the DNA TGCGCCAGCAGCCTAGGAATTGAGGCGGGAGAGTACAATGAGCAGTTCTTC. The full variable domain, rest sourced from reference TRBV5-1 and TRBJ2-1, is KAGVTQTPRYLIKTRGQQVTLSCSPISGHRSVSWYQQTPGQGLQFLFEYFSETQRNKGNFPGRFSGRQFSNSRSEMNVSTLELGDSALYLCASSLGIEAGEYNEQFFGPGTRLTVL.

This clone was found once. The chain has TRBV6-5 and TRBJ1-2; weak D call: TRBD1 (5 bases). The CDR3 totals 13 residues. V gave up 8 bases and J gave up 7 bases, with 17 bases separating them. Germline assignment: CDR1 MNHEY and CDR2 SVGAGI. The CDR3, as DNA: TGTGCCAGCCTCGTCGGGGGGTTCGGTGGCTACACCTTC. This gives the protein CASLVGGFGGYTF.

This chain joins TRBV10-3 and TRBJ2-7; possible D gene TRBD2, 5 bases. Germline V lookup: CDR1 ENHRY, CDR2 SYGVKD. The CDR3 length is 14 residues. V was clipped by 4 bases and J by 2 bases, with 12 bases between them. The CDR3 region has the DNA TGTGCCATCAGTGGGGTCGGGAATACCTACGAGCAGTACTTC. Its translation is CAISGVGNTYEQYF.

The chain carries TRBV6-5 and TRBJ2-5; either TRBD1 or TRBD2 may supply D (5 bases each). Germline CDR1 is MNHEY and CDR2 is SVGAGI. V was pared by 4 bases and J by 11 bases, with 20 bases between. The CDR3 has 14 residues. CDR3 sequence: CASSSTGPGGQQYF. DNA for the CDR3: TGTGCCAGCAGTTCGACGGGACCCGGCGGCCAGCAGTACTTC.

The chain has TRBV19 and TRBJ2-1, with D possibly matching TRBD2 (6 bases). Per germline, CDR1 LNHDA and CDR2 SQIVND (reference sequence). This CDR3 has 17 residues. The V and J ends lost 8 bases and 6 bases respectively, with 26 bases between them. The CDR3 DNA is TGTGCCAGTGCATTCTATCCCGGGACTCGGAGGGCCAATGAGCAGTTCTTC. Protein sequence: CASAFYPGTRRANEQFF.

This chain uses TRBV28 with TRBJ1-3; possible D gene TRBD1, 5 bases. The germline V gene has CDR1 MDHEN and CDR2 SYDVKM. V lost 5 bases to trimming and J lost 5 bases, with 16 bases between them. The CDR3 runs to 15 residues. The CDR3 DNA follows: TGTGCCAGCAGTCCCACGGGGGTTAGTAGAAACACCATATATTTT. Its translation is CASSPTGVSRNTIYF.

The chain joins TRBV29-1 to TRBJ2-7; weak D call: TRBD1 (7 bases). The CDR3 sequence is 12 residues long. The ends were cut back, 3 bases at V and 7 bases at J, with 13 bases in the middle. Germline V CDR1 and CDR2: SQVTM, ANQGSEA. The DNA of the CDR3 is TGCAGCGTTGACACAGGGGCGGGGGAGCAGTACTTC. This translates into CSVDTGAGEQYF.

The rearrangement links TRBV11-2 to TRBJ2-7; D not resolved. Germline V gives CDR1 SGHAT, CDR2 FQNNGV. The CDR3 is made up of 15 amino acids. Trimming pared 1 base from V and 3 bases from J, leaving 13 bases between. The CDR3 reads CASSLVFSRSYEQYF. The CDR3 nucleotides read TGTGCCAGCAGCTTAGTTTTTTCACGAAGCTACGAGCAGTACTTC.

This rearrangement joins TRBV5-5 to TRBJ2-3; D assignment may be TRBD1 or TRBD2 (5 bases each). Trimming shortened V by 2 bases and J by 2 bases, and 9 bases separated the two germline ends. The CDR3 consists of 14 residues. Per germline, CDR1 SGHKS and CDR2 YYEKEE (reference sequence). This CDR3 is CASSLWGPTDTQYF. The CDR3 region has the DNA TGTGCCAGCAGCTTATGGGGACCCACAGATACGCAGTATTTT.

The chain carries TRBV7-2 and TRBJ1-1; 7 nucleotides line up with TRBD1. CDR3 length: 15 amino acids. CDR1 SGHTA and CDR2 FQGNSA come from the germline V gene. After removal of 5 bases from V and 4 bases from J, the junction contained 10 bases not matched to a gene. The CDR3 nucleotides are TGTGCCAGCAGCCCCATAGGGGGCGCGGGCACTGAAGCTTTCTTT. The encoded protein is CASSPIGGAGTEAFF.

The chain uses TRBV29-1 and TRBJ1-1, with D perhaps matching TRBD1 (5 bases). Looked up from germline, CDR1 is SQVTM and CDR2 is ANQGSEA. Trimming pared 7 bases from V and 0 bases from J, leaving 15 bases between. This CDR3 spans 14 amino acids. CDR3 region: CSASLTDMNTEAFF. CDR3 in DNA: TGCAGCGCATCCCTGACAGATATGAACACTGAAGCTTTCTTT.

The chain couples TRBV15 to TRBJ1-4; TRBD1 matches 8 bases. The CDR3 extends over 14 amino acids. Germline V gives CDR1 LNHNV, CDR2 YYDKDF (reference sequence). Losses at the gene ends were 8 bases for V and 2 bases for J; bases not matched to a gene: 4. The CDR3 region is CATGDRTTNEKLFF. The CDR3 region has the DNA TGTGCCACCGGGGACAGGACCACTAATGAAAAACTGTTTTTT.

V usage is TRBV5-5 and J usage is TRBJ1-5; 9 positions agree with TRBD1. This CDR3 has 15 amino acids. CDR1 and CDR2 from the germline V gene are SGHKS and YYEKEE (reference sequence). The junction had 5 bases not matched to a gene; V was cut back by 0 bases and J by 7 bases. CDR3 sequence reads: CASSLDTGGGQPQHF. The CDR3 nucleotides are TGTGCCAGCAGCTTGGATACAGGGGGCGGCCAGCCCCAGCATTTT.

The genes are TRBV7-9 and TRBJ2-5; D unclear. Germline loops: CDR1 SEHNR, CDR2 FQNEAQ (reference sequence). The V end lost 0 bases, the J end lost 4 bases, and 9 bases lay between the germline ends. The CDR3 has 14 residues. The CDR3 sequence: CASSLAPLLETQYF. CDR3 coding DNA: TGTGCCAGCAGCTTAGCCCCCTTGCTAGAGACCCAGTACTTC.

CDR3 region: CASSQEGLAGYNEQFF. CDR3 bases: TGCGCCAGCAGCCAAGAAGGACTAGCGGGCTACAATGAGCAGTTCTTC. J is TRBJ2-1 and V is TRBV4-3; 11 bases map to TRBD2. The CDR3 covers 16 residues. Germline V gene lookup returns CDR1 LGHNA and CDR2 YSLEER. V was clipped by 0 bases and J by 3 bases; unmatched bases: 1.

The rearrangement joins TRBV4-1 to TRBJ2-1; D perhaps matches TRBD1 (6 bases). From germline, CDR1 is MGHRA and CDR2 YSYEKL. V was clipped by 4 bases and J by 1 base, with 11 bases between them. The CDR3 loop spans 15 amino acids. The chain's CDR3 is CASSRSQGSYNEQFF. The CDR3 coding sequence is TGCGCCAGCAGCCGCTCTCAGGGGTCCTACAATGAGCAGTTCTTC.

There are a few counts of this clone. The J gene is TRBJ2-7, the V gene TRBV5-6; D remains ambiguous. Deletions cut 2 bases from V and 1 base from J, with 7 bases between. The germline V gene encodes CDR1 SGHDT and CDR2 YYEEEE. The CDR3 loop spans 13 amino acids. The CDR3 sequence is CASSLPVSYEQYF. In DNA, the CDR3 is TGTGCCAGCAGCTTACCAGTTTCCTACGAGCAGTACTTC. Together with reference TRBV5-6 and TRBJ2-7, the CDR3 gives the full variable domain: DAGVTQSPTHLIKTRGQQVTLRCSPKSGHDTVSWYQQALGQGPQFIFQYYEEEERQRGNFPDRFSGHQFPNYSSELNVNALLLGDSALYLCASSLPVSYEQYFGPGTRLTVT.

V usage is TRBV11-1 and J usage is TRBJ1-2, with D possibly being TRBD1 (6 bases). CDR1 and CDR2 (germline): SGHAT, FQDESV (reference sequence). V was trimmed by 3 bases and J by 3 bases, leaving 17 bases between them. The CDR3 consists of 16 residues. DNA of the CDR3: TGTGCCAGCAGCTTGGGACCTTTCGCAGGGGACTATGGCTACACCTTC. Translating gives CASSLGPFAGDYGYTF. The complete variable domain, with remaining parts taken from reference TRBV11-1 and TRBJ1-2, reads EAEVAQSPRYKITEKSQAVAFWCDPISGHATLYWYRQILGQGPELLVQFQDESVVDDSQLPKDRFSAERLKGVDSTLKIQPAELGDSAMYLCASSLGPFAGDYGYTFGSGTRLTVV.

J is TRBJ1-3 and V is TRBV2, with a possible D match to TRBD1 (6 bases). Looked up from germline, CDR1 is SNHLY and CDR2 is FYNNEI. V lost 2 bases and J 3 bases, leaving 11 bases between the germline ends. The CDR3 loop spans 15 amino acids. The CDR3 loop is CASSETGSHGNTIYF. In DNA, the CDR3 is TGTGCCAGCAGTGAAACAGGGTCTCATGGAAACACCATATATTTT.

The V gene is TRBV5-4, the J gene TRBJ2-2; possibly TRBD1 for D (5 bases). Germline CDR1 and CDR2: SGHNT and YYREEE (reference sequence). The CDR3 is 15 amino acids. V was clipped by 0 bases and J by 7 bases, with 13 bases between them. The CDR3 is CASSLETGGNGELFF. The CDR3 coding sequence is TGTGCCAGCAGCTTGGAAACAGGTGGAAACGGGGAGCTGTTTTTT.

V is TRBV6-6 and J is TRBJ2-7, with D unresolved. This CDR3 is 13 amino acids long. Trimming cost V 8 bases and J 1 base, with 12 bases left between them. CDR1 is MNHNY, CDR2 SVGAGI, per germline (reference sequence). The CDR3 bases are TGTGCCAGCTCACATGACAAATCCTACGAGCAGTACTTC. Protein: CASSHDKSYEQYF.

The chain recombines TRBV19 with TRBJ1-5, with D tentatively TRBD1 (5 bases). Trimming took 3 bases from V and 7 from J, leaving 10 bases between them. The germline gives CDR1 LNHDA, CDR2 SQIVND (reference sequence). The length of the CDR3 is 13 residues. The CDR3 DNA reads TGTGCCAGTAGTATTGGCAGGGTCCAGCCCCAGCATTTT. It encodes CASSIGRVQPQHF. Combining the CDR3 with reference TRBV19 and TRBJ1-5 gives the whole variable domain DGGITQSPKYLFRKEGQNVTLSCEQNLNHDAMYWYRQDPGQGLRLIYYSQIVNDFQKGDIAEGYSVSREKKESFPLTVTSAQKNPTAFYLCASSIGRVQPQHFGDGTRLSIL.

The rearrangement links TRBV11-2 to TRBJ2-7; 11 nucleotides line up with TRBD1. The V and J ends lost 5 bases and 6 bases, in that order; junction bases with no gene match: 6. CDR1 is SGHAT and CDR2 is FQNNGV in the germline V gene. The CDR3 spans 14 residues. This CDR3 is CASSTDRGRLEQYF. CDR3 sequence (DNA): TGTGCCAGCAGCACGGACAGGGGGCGGCTCGAGCAGTACTTC.